These 3 T cell receptor beta chains share one sample of origin, sequenced in a study of identifying expanded T cells in peripheral blood. Repertoires were generated with immunoSEQ multiplex PCR, while TCRdb's copy carries only in-frame clones and drops some. The data hold fewer than 55,000 clones, with 82% observed a single time. The specimen sequenced was blood. These receptors all stem from a person between 18 and 75 years old in good health.

The chain is built from TRBV5-8 and TRBJ2-2, with D uncertain. The germline gives CDR1 SGHTS, CDR2 YDEGEE. The V end lost 2 bases, the J end lost 1 base, and 9 bases lay between the germline ends. The CDR3 covers 15 residues. The CDR3 protein is CASSFLIRNTGELFF. The CDR3 region has the DNA TGTGCCAGCAGCTTCCTTATCAGGAACACCGGGGAGCTGTTTTTT. Variable domain in full (rest from reference TRBV5-8 and TRBJ2-2): EAGVTQSPTHLIKTRGQQATLRCSPISGHTSVYWYQQALGLGLQFLLWYDEGEERNRGNFPPRFSGRQFPNYSSELNVNALELEDSALYLCASSFLIRNTGELFFGEGSRLTVL.

The chain joins TRBV11-2 to TRBJ1-2; D unresolved. This CDR3 has 13 amino acids. CDR1 is SGHAT, CDR2 FQNNGV, per germline. The V end was cut by 5 bases, the J end by 7 bases, with 14 bases between. The CDR3 DNA reads TGTGCCAGCAGCGCATCCCGGACCGGTGGCTACACCTTC. It is translated as CASSASRTGGYTF.

The CDR3 here is CASRQRINQPQHF. The CDR3 coding sequence is TGTGCCAGCAGGCAGAGAATTAATCAGCCCCAGCATTTT. This chain joins TRBV6-6 and TRBJ1-5, with no clear D. V lost 6 bases to trimming and J lost 4 bases, with 10 bases between them. Germline CDR1 is MNHNY and CDR2 is SVGAGI (reference sequence). The CDR3 spans 13 residues.